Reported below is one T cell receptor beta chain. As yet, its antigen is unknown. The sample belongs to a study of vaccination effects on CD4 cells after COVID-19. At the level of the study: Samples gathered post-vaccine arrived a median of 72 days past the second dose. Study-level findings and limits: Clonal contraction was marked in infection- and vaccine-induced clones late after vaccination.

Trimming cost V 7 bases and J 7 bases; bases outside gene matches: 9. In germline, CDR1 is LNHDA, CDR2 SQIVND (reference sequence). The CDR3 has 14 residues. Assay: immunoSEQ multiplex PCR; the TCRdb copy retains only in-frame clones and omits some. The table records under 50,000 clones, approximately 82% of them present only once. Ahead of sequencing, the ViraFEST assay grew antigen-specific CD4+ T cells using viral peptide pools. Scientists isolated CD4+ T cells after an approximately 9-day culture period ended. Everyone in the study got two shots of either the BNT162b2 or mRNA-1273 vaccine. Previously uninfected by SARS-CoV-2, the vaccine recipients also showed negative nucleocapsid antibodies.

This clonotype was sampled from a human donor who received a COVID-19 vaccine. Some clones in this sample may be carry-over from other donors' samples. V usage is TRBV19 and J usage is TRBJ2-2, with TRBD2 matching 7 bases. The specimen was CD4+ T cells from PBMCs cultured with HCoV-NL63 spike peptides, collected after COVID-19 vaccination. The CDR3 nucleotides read TGTGCCAGTAACGGGCGGGGGTTTTACGGGGAGCTGTTTTTT. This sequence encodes CASNGRGFYGELFF.